The present TCR beta chain was sequenced within a study of blood T cells in healthy people across ages. Background on the study: There was about one barcoded beta molecule captured by template switching per two T cells.

A second PCR of 7 to 11 cycles used a sample-barcoded 5' primer and a J-beta primer mix. In TCRdb, the 5' RACE reads were re-called with MiXCR into one record per CDR3 protein. The table includes hundreds of thousands of distinct CDR3 sequences, about 27% detected once. Findings and limits, study-wide: Estimates based on one million T cells were treated as lower bounds. As age increased, TCR beta diversity per million T cells fell in a roughly linear fashion. The long-lived group displayed more naive CD4+ cells, plus higher diversity, than the aged donors did.

This clonotype has a handful of counts. The antigen remains unidentified. Another study also made use of these data, one on T cells of mothers and their children.

This sequence was found in a boy aged 2 to 10 in good health. Material for sequencing was blood.

DNA for the CDR3: TGCGCCAGCAGTAACTCCGGGGTTCAAGAGACCCAGTACTTC. It encodes CASSNSGVQETQYF. The chain couples TRBV5-1 to TRBJ2-5, with D perhaps matching TRBD2 (5 bases). The ends were cut back, 5 bases at V and 2 bases at J, with 13 bases in the middle. The CDR3 runs 14 residues. CDR1 and CDR2 (germline): SGHRS, YFSETQ.